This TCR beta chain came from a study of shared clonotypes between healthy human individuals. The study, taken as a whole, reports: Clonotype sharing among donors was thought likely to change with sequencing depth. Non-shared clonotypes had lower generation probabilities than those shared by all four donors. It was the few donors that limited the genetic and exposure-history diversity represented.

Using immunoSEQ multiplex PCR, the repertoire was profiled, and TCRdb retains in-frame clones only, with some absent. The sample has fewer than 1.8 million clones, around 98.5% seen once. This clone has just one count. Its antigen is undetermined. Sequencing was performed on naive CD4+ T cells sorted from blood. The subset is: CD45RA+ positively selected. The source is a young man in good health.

In nucleotides, the CDR3 is TGTGCCAGCAGCGTAGGGGGAGATATCACCGGGGAGCTGTTTTTT. Residues: CASSVGGDITGELFF. The chain recombines TRBV9 with TRBJ2-2; D possibly corresponds to TRBD2 (5 bases). The CDR3 totals 15 residues. CDR1 is SGDLS, CDR2 YYNGEE, per germline. V lost 0 bases and J lost 4, with 10 bases in between.